These 5 T cell receptor beta chains share one sample of origin, sequenced in a study of blood T cell repertoires in COVID-19. Using immunoSEQ multiplex PCR, the repertoire was profiled, and TCRdb retains in-frame clones only, with some absent. The sample has some 260,000 clones; 85% to 90% are singletons. The sequencing sample was made of PBMCs or T cells enriched from blood (not recorded which). All receptors come from a man aged 40-49 years who had recovered from COVID-19.

The CDR3 DNA follows: TGTGCCAGCAGCTTAGCGGGACACGCCAGGAATTCACCCCTCCACTTT. This encodes CASSLAGHARNSPLHF. The chain combines TRBV7-2 with TRBJ1-6, with a possible D match to TRBD1 (6 bases). This CDR3 region has 16 residues. The germline gives CDR1 SGHTA, CDR2 FQGNSA. V was trimmed by 0 bases and J by 7 bases, leaving 13 bases between them.

V gene TRBV21-1 combines with J gene TRBJ1-1; the table calls TRBD1, which could not be checked here. TRBV21-1 is assigned pseudogene status. The CDR3 runs to 14 residues. The CDR3 DNA follows: TGTGCCAGCAGCGGAAAGGACAGGGCCACTGAAGCTTTCTTT. This gives the protein CASSGKDRATEAFF.

In the case of this clone: Other DNA sequences in this sample translate to the same CDR3. The CDR3 DNA sequence: TGTGCCAGTAGTTTTCGGACAGGGGCTTCCTACGAGCAGTACTTC. Translating gives CASSFRTGASYEQYF. V and J are TRBV19 and TRBJ2-7; 9 bases map to TRBD1. The CDR3 runs 15 residues. J gave up 1 base and V 5 bases, and 6 bases lay outside the gene matches. CDR1 and CDR2 (germline): LNHDA, SQIVND (reference sequence).

The V call is TRBV19, the J call TRBJ1-1; 9 nucleotides match TRBD1. J lost 1 base, V lost 10 bases, and 4 bases had no gene match. The CDR3 contains 13 residues. Germline V CDR1 and CDR2: LNHDA, SQIVND (reference sequence). The CDR3 bases are TGTGCCACTGGGGACAGGGCGAACACTGAAGCTTTCTTT. As protein: CATGDRANTEAFF. The variable domain in full, with the rest retrieved from reference TRBV19 and TRBJ1-1, is DGGITQSPKYLFRKEGQNVTLSCEQNLNHDAMYWYRQDPGQGLRLIYYSQIVNDFQKGDIAEGYSVSREKKESFPLTVTSAQKNPTAFYLCATGDRANTEAFFGQGTRLTVV.

This chain joins TRBV9 and TRBJ2-1; 9 nucleotides agree with TRBD2. CDR3 size: 16 residues. Germline CDR1 is SGDLS and CDR2 is YYNGEE. The J segment lost 8 bases and the V segment lost 0 bases, leaving 9 bases of the junction unmatched. The CDR3 DNA reads TGTGCCAGCAGCGTAGCCATAGCGGGAGTTAACGATGAGCAGTTCTTC. Translated: CASSVAIAGVNDEQFF.